This T cell receptor beta chain is drawn from a study of cytomegalovirus exposure and HLA in healthy donors. In the PCR, 60 Vbeta and 13 Jbeta primers were used. Clones were sequenced by immunoSEQ multiplex PCR, and TCRdb holds only the in-frame ones, with some missing. The repertoire holds 130,000 or so clones, with around four fifths as singletons. Sequencing was done on a sample of PBMCs. The clonotype was recovered from a man aged 40-50 years in good health and CMV-seronegative.

CDR3 bases: TGTGCCAGCAGCCTAGTGGCCAACTACGAGCAGTACTTC. Its translation: CASSLVANYEQYF. The chain has TRBV7-9 and TRBJ2-7; D gene ambiguous. V dropped 5 bases and J dropped 3 bases, with 11 bases sitting between them. The CDR3 has 13 amino acids. CDR1 is SEHNR, CDR2 FQNEAQ, per germline (reference sequence). Full variable domain (outside the CDR3, taken from reference TRBV7-9 and TRBJ2-7): DTGVSQNPRHKITKRGQNVTFRCDPISEHNRLYWYRQTLGQGPEFLTYFQNEAQLEKSRLLSDRFSAERPKGSFSTLEIQRTEQGDSAMYLCASSLVANYEQYFGPGTRLTVT.